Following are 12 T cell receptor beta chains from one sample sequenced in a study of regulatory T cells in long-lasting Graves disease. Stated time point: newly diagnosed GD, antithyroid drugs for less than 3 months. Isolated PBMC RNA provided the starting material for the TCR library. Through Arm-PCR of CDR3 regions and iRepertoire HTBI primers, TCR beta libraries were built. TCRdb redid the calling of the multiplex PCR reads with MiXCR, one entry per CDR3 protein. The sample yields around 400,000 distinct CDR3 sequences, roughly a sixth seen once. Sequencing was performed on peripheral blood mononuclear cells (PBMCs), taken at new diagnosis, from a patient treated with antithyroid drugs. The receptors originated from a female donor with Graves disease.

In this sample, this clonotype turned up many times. The CDR3 spells CASSGTGGFVELFF. The CDR3 coding sequence is TGTGCCAGCAGTGGGACAGGGGGCTTCGTCGAACTGTTTTTT. This sequence joins TRBV2 and TRBJ1-4; 11 bases are a match to TRBD1. Germline CDR1 SNHLY, CDR2 FYNNEI. Trimming removed 4 bases from V and 12 bases from J; junction bases left unmatched: 7. This CDR3 comprises 14 residues.

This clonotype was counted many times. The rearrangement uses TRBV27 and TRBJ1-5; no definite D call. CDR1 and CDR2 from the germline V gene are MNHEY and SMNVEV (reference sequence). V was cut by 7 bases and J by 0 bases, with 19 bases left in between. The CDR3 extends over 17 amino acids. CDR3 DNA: TGTGCCAGCAATCCCCGACACGTCCTGGATAGCAATCAGCCCCAGCATTTT. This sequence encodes CASNPRHVLDSNQPQHF.

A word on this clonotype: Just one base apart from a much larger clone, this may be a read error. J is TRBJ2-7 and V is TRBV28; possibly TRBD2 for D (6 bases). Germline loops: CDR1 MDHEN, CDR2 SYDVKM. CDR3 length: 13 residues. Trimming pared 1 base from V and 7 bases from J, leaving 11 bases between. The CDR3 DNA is TGTGCCAGCAGTTTATTAGAAGGGAGGGAGCAGTACTTC. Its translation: CASSLLEGREQYF.

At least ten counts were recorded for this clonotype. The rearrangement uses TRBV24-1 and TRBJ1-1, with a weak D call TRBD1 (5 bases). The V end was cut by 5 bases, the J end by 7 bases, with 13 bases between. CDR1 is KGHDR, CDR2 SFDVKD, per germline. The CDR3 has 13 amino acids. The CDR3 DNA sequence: TGTGCCACCAGTGGGACGGACACTAGTGAAGCTTTCTTT. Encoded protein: CATSGTDTSEAFF.

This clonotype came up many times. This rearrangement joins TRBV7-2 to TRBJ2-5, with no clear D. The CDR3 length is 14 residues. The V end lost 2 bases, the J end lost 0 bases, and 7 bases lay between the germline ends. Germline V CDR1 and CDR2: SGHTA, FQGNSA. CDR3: CASSLSRNQETQYF. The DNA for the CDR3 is TGTGCCAGCAGCTTAAGCAGGAACCAAGAGACCCAGTACTTC.

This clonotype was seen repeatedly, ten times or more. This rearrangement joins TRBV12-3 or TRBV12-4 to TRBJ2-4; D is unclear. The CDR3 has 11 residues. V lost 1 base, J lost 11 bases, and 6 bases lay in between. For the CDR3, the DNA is TGTGCCAGCAGTTTAGGGGCCCTTCAGTACTTC. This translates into CASSLGALQYF.

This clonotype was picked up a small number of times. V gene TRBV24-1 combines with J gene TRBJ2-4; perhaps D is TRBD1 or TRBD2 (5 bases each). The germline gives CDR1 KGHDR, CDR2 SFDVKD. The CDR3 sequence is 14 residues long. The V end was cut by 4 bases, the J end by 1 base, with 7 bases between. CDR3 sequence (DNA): TGTGCCACCAGTGAGGGGGAGGCCAAAAACATTCAGTACTTC. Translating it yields CATSEGEAKNIQYF.

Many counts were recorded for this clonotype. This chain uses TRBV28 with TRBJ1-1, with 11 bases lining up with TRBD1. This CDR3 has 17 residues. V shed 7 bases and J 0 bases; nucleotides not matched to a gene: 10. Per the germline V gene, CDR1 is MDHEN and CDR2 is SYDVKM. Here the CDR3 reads CASISGTGGLMNTEAFF. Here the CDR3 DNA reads TGTGCCAGCATCTCCGGGACAGGGGGACTCATGAACACTGAAGCTTTCTTT.

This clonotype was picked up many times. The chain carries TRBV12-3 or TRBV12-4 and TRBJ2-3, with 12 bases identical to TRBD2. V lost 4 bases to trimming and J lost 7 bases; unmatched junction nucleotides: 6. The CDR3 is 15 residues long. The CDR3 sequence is CASSSTSGSWNTQYF. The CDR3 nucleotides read TGTGCCAGCAGTTCGACTAGCGGGAGTTGGAATACGCAGTATTTT.

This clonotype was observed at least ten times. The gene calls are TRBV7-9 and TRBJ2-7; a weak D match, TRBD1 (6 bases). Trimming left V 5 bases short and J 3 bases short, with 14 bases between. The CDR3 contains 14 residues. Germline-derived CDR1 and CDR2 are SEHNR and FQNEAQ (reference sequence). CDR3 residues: CASSGRTVGYEQYF. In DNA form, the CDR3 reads TGTGCCAGCAGCGGAAGGACAGTGGGCTACGAGCAGTACTTC.

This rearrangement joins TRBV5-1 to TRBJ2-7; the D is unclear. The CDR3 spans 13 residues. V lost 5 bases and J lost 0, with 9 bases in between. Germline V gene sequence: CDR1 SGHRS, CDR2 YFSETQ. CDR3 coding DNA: TGCGCCAGCAGAACCGACGGCTCCTACGAGCAGTACTTC. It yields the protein CASRTDGSYEQYF. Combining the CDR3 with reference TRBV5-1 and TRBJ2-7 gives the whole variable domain KAGVTQTPRYLIKTRGQQVTLSCSPISGHRSVSWYQQTPGQGLQFLFEYFSETQRNKGNFPGRFSGRQFSNSRSEMNVSTLELGDSALYLCASRTDGSYEQYFGPGTRLTVT.

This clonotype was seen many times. The CDR3 here is CASSQDELPNQPQHF. The CDR3 region has the DNA TGCGCCAGCAGCCAAGATGAACTCCCTAATCAGCCCCAGCATTTT. This chain connects TRBV4-3 to TRBJ1-5; no clear D gene. The V gene's germline CDR1 is LGHNA and CDR2 YSLEER. CDR3 length: 15 residues. Trimming removed 0 bases at V and 4 bases at J, with 10 bases between.